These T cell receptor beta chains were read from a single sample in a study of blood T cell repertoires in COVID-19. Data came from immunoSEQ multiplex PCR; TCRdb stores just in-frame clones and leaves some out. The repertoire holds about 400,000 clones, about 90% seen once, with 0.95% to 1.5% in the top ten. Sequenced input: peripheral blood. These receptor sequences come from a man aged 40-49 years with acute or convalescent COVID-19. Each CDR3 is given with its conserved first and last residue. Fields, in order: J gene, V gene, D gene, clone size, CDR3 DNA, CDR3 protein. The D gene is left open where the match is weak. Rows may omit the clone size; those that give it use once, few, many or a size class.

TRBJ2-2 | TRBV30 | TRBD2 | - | TGTGCCTGGAGTGTCAAGCGGGGGTTGGACACCGGGGAGCTGTTTTTT | CAWSVKRGLDTGELFF
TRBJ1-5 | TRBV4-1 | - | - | TGCGCCAGCAGCCAGGCCTGGGGGGGAAATCAGCCCCAGCATTTT | CASSQAWGGNQPQHF
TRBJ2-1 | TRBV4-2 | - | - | TGTGCCAGCAGCCATGACAGGTGGGGCAATGAGCAGTTCTTC | CASSHDRWGNEQFF
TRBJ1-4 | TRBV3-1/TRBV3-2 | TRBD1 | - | TGTGCCAGCAGCCAGACAGGGGGCAATGAAAAACTGTTTTTT | CASSQTGGNEKLFF
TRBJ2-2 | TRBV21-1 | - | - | TGTGCCCCCAAGGAATGGGCGGGACTAAATCCTCCGGCTAGGGAGCTGTTTTTT | CAPKEWAGLNPPARELFF
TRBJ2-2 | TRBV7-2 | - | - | TGTGCCAGCAGCCCCAACGACTGGTCTCCGGAGCTGTTTTTT | CASSPNDWSPELFF
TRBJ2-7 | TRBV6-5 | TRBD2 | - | TGTGCCAGCAGTTCTTTACTACTAGCGGGAGGTAACGAGCAGTACTTC | CASSSLLLAGGNEQYF
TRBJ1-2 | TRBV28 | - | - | TGTGCCAGCAGGCAAACGTTGGGGGCTCGGGGCTACACCTTC | CASRQTLGARGYTF
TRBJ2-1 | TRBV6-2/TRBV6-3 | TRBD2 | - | TGTGCCAGCAGTTACAGACTAGCGGGGGGGCCAAATGAGCAGTTCTTC | CASSYRLAGGPNEQFF
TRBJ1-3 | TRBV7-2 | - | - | TGTGCCAGCAGCGCAGGACACTTCTCTGGAAACACCATATATTTT | CASSAGHFSGNTIYF
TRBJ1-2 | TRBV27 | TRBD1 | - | TGTGCCAGCAGTCCCCGGACAGGAAATAACTATGGCTACACCTTC | CASSPRTGNNYGYTF
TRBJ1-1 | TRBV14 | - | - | TGTGCCAGCAGCCAAGAAGGGCAGGGCAACACTGAAGCTTTCTTT | CASSQEGQGNTEAFF
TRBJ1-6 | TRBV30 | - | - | TGTGCCTGGGGGATGACACGGACAGCGTATAATTCACCCCTCCACTTT | CAWGMTRTAYNSPLHF
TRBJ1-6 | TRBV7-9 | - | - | TGTGCCAGCAGCTTAGACAACCGGGATTCACCCCTCCACTTT | CASSLDNRDSPLHF
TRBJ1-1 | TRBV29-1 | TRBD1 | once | TGCAGCGTTGGACAGGGAGATATTGAAGCTTTCTTT | CSVGQGDIEAFF
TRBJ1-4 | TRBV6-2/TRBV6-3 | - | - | TGTGCCAGCAGTTACTCGGACAGTGCAACTAATGAAAAACTGTTTTTT | CASSYSDSATNEKLFF
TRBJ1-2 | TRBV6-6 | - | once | TGTGCCAGCAGTCTCACGGCCGCAACCGCAGGGTTGGGGGGTGGCTACACCTTC | CASSLTAATAGLGGGYTF
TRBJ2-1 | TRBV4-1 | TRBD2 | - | TGCGCCAGCAACCGACTAGCGGGAGATATAACAAATGAGCAGTTCTTC | CASNRLAGDITNEQFF
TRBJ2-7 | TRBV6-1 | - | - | TGTGCCAGCAGTGAGTCCTCCCGCTACGAGCAGTACTTC | CASSESSRYEQYF